This T cell receptor (delta chain) derives from a study of γδ T cells in repeated Plasmodium falciparum infection (dated by TCRdb to about 2021). General notes on the study: In the natural-infection arm, Malian children exposed to intense seasonal malaria transmission were enrolled and compared against age and gender matched Australian children. Four controlled human malaria infections were administered to several malaria-naive U.S. adults over about 630 days by bites from P. falciparum NF54-infected Anopheles stephensi mosquitoes. Samples were collected from controlled-infection subjects at baseline, immediately before selected infections, and 21 days after each infection. Malian gammadelta TCR repertoires were analysed cross-sectionally during no-transmission periods and longitudinally across acute febrile malaria episodes. Using both natural infection in Mali and controlled human malaria infection, the study looked at the way repeated Plasmodium falciparum infection shapes the human gammadelta T cell repertoire.

The V end gives up 1 base and the J end 0 bases, leaving 17 bases in the junction not matched to a gene. The germline V gene sets CDR1 to TSWWSYY and CDR2 to QGS. Measured from the cysteine to the phenylalanine, the CDR3 is 21 residues long. Only the CDR3 DNA is retained, 63 bases long and in frame from the first base. Vgamma9/Vdelta2+ and Vdelta2-negative gammadelta T cell populations were flow-sorted from peripheral blood mononuclear cells for bulk TCR repertoire analysis. About this clone itself: The antigen this receptor binds is unknown. The translation of this DNA and the TCRdb protein of a much larger clone differ at residue 15, probably owing to a read error; the protein shown here is translated from the DNA.

Summary of the overall study and its limitations: A highly stable polyclonal repertoire over time and infection, with many inter-individual overlapping TCRgamma sequences, was shown by Vgamma9/Vdelta2+ TCR repertoires. Waves of new clonotype selection in Vdelta2-negative, largely Vdelta1+, gammadelta TCR repertoires appeared to be driven by repeated controlled infections. The Malian cohort was drawn from a small rural village made up mostly of one ethnic group, which limits generalizability. Because the controlled-infection cohort was small, analysis of inter-individual variability in gammadelta T cell responses was limited. Vdelta2-negative gammadelta TCR repertoires from Malian children appeared more clonally expanded, less diverse and less shared than those of Australian children.

Library prep was done by multiplex PCR. The sample was run on an Illumina MiSeq. From each sorted gammadelta T cell sample, both TCR gamma (TRG) and TCR delta (TRD) chains were sequenced. As for the authors' bioinformatics: Repertoire analyses included clonotype tree plots, accumulated frequency of the top 20 clonotypes, diversity index (DI) and D75 metrics. TCRdb called clones afresh from the public reads with CATT; identical DNA rows were later merged. For this entry, the V and J calls and clone size follow TCRdb and not the study's own pipeline. Within this sample are over 55,000 delta-chain clones, with around 1.7% of them counted one time only. The top ten clonotypes cover 15% of the sample.

Sequenced input: gamma-delta T cells from blood. The chain is made from TRDV1 and TRDJ1; the central 10 bases match TRDD3. This TCR derives from a pool of human donors (malaria-infected and uninfected, not separated). The DNA sequence follows: TGTGCTCTTGGGGAACAATCCGGGTACTGGGGGATCTCCTCTAACACCGATAAACTCATCTTT. This sequence encodes CALGEQSGYWGISSNTDKLIF.